A selection of T cell receptor beta chains follows, all from one sample in a study of T cell responses to AZD1222 COVID-19 vaccine. Clones were read by immunoSEQ multiplex PCR, and TCRdb kept only the in-frame ones, dropping some. The data show 180,000 or so clones, approximately 90% seen once. This specimen was peripheral blood, taken 28 days after the second AZD1222 dose. The source is an adult who received the AZD1222 COVID-19 vaccine. Both conserved end residues are part of each CDR3. Each record gives: CDR3 protein, CDR3 DNA, clone size, J gene, V gene, D gene. The D gene is left open where the match is weak. Not all rows give a size; the values are once, few, many and, for expanded clones, a class.

cdr3_aa: CASSSTGQGGEKLFF
cdr3_nt: TGTGCCAGCAGTTCTACGGGACAAGGCGGGGAAAAACTGTTTTTT
clone_size: -
j_call: TRBJ1-4
v_call: TRBV13
d_call: -

cdr3_aa: CASSQATYTEAFF
cdr3_nt: TGTGCCAGCAGCCAAGCTACCTACACTGAAGCTTTCTTT
clone_size: once
j_call: TRBJ1-1
v_call: TRBV3-1/TRBV3-2
d_call: -

cdr3_aa: CASSYAGNTEAFF
cdr3_nt: TGCGCCAGCAGCTACGCTGGGAACACTGAAGCTTTCTTT
clone_size: -
j_call: TRBJ1-1
v_call: TRBV5-1
d_call: -

cdr3_aa: CASSERGWGGSNYGYTF
cdr3_nt: TGCGCCAGCAGTGAGCGGGGTTGGGGGGGATCAAACTATGGCTACACCTTC
clone_size: -
j_call: TRBJ1-2
v_call: TRBV10-2
d_call: -

cdr3_aa: CASSLAASPSYNEQFF
cdr3_nt: TGTGCCAGCAGCTTAGCTGCCAGTCCCTCCTACAATGAGCAGTTCTTC
clone_size: -
j_call: TRBJ2-1
v_call: TRBV7-2
d_call: -

cdr3_aa: CASSLFGLGYNEQFF
cdr3_nt: TGTGCCAGCAGCTTGTTCGGACTAGGCTACAATGAGCAGTTCTTC
clone_size: -
j_call: TRBJ2-1
v_call: TRBV7-2
d_call: TRBD2

cdr3_aa: CASSYSTGPYEQYF
cdr3_nt: TGTGCCAGCAGTTACTCGACAGGCCCCTACGAGCAGTACTTC
clone_size: -
j_call: TRBJ2-7
v_call: TRBV6-2/TRBV6-3
d_call: -

cdr3_aa: CASSLAPGQPQHF
cdr3_nt: TGTGCCAGCAGCTTAGCTCCCGGTCAGCCCCAGCATTTT
clone_size: -
j_call: TRBJ1-5
v_call: TRBV7-9
d_call: -

cdr3_aa: CASSVGPTYEQYF
cdr3_nt: TGTGCCAGCAGCGTAGGGCCGACCTACGAGCAGTACTTC
clone_size: -
j_call: TRBJ2-7
v_call: TRBV9
d_call: -

cdr3_aa: CASSPGFQSDTQYF
cdr3_nt: TGCGCCAGCAGCCCCGGATTCCAGTCAGATACGCAGTATTTT
clone_size: -
j_call: TRBJ2-3
v_call: TRBV5-1
d_call: -

cdr3_aa: CASSIGTDRTEAFF
cdr3_nt: TGTGCCAGTAGTATAGGGACGGACCGGACTGAAGCTTTCTTT
clone_size: -
j_call: TRBJ1-1
v_call: TRBV19
d_call: -

cdr3_aa: CASSQGKMGTAQGGELFF
cdr3_nt: TGTGCCAGCAGCCAAGGAAAAATGGGGACGGCCCAGGGAGGGGAGCTGTTTTTT
clone_size: -
j_call: TRBJ2-2
v_call: TRBV4-2
d_call: -

cdr3_aa: CASSPPGTDDYEQYF
cdr3_nt: TGTGCCAGCAGCCCCCCCGGGACGGACGACTACGAGCAGTACTTC
clone_size: -
j_call: TRBJ2-7
v_call: TRBV7-9
d_call: -

cdr3_aa: CASSEGVRVGYTF
cdr3_nt: TGTGCCAGCAGTGAGGGGGTTCGGGTCGGCTACACCTTC
clone_size: -
j_call: TRBJ1-2
v_call: TRBV6-1
d_call: -

cdr3_aa: CASSYPPKNTEAFF
cdr3_nt: TGTGCCAGCAGTTACCCCCCAAAGAACACTGAAGCTTTCTTT
clone_size: -
j_call: TRBJ1-1
v_call: TRBV6-6
d_call: -

cdr3_aa: CASSLGSGIPYEQYF
cdr3_nt: TGTGCCAGCAGCTTGGGGTCCGGGATCCCCTACGAGCAGTACTTC
clone_size: -
j_call: TRBJ2-7
v_call: TRBV5-5
d_call: -

cdr3_aa: CASSHSTSGFLIEQFF
cdr3_nt: TGTGCCAGCAGCCATTCTACTAGCGGGTTTTTAATCGAGCAGTTCTTC
clone_size: -
j_call: TRBJ2-1
v_call: TRBV11-1
d_call: TRBD2

cdr3_aa: CSASGTDQVGYTF
cdr3_nt: TGCAGTGCTAGTGGGACCGACCAGGTGGGCTACACCTTC
clone_size: -
j_call: TRBJ1-2
v_call: TRBV20-1
d_call: -

cdr3_aa: CASSPTRGLAGPPYNEQFF
cdr3_nt: TGTGCCAGCAGCCCAACCAGAGGACTAGCGGGACCACCCTACAATGAGCAGTTCTTC
clone_size: -
j_call: TRBJ2-1
v_call: TRBV7-9
d_call: TRBD2

cdr3_aa: CSVHAGGVTEAFF
cdr3_nt: TGCAGCGTCCATGCGGGGGGGGTCACTGAAGCTTTCTTT
clone_size: -
j_call: TRBJ1-1
v_call: TRBV29-1
d_call: -

cdr3_aa: CASGTGPGHGYTF
cdr3_nt: TGTGCCAGCGGGACAGGGCCGGGGCATGGCTACACCTTC
clone_size: -
j_call: TRBJ1-2
v_call: TRBV28
d_call: TRBD1

cdr3_aa: CASSYGGQGDPYF
cdr3_nt: TGTGCCAGCAGTTACGGGGGACAGGGTGATCCGTACTTC
clone_size: -
j_call: TRBJ2-7
v_call: TRBV6-5
d_call: TRBD1

cdr3_aa: CATSPGLAGTGELFF
cdr3_nt: TGTGCCACCAGCCCCGGACTAGCGGGGACCGGGGAGCTGTTTTTT
clone_size: -
j_call: TRBJ2-2
v_call: TRBV15
d_call: TRBD2

cdr3_aa: CARSLNEGFIYSNQPQHF
cdr3_nt: TGTGCCAGAAGCCTGAACGAGGGCTTCATATATAGCAATCAGCCCCAGCATTTT
clone_size: -
j_call: TRBJ1-5
v_call: TRBV5-3
d_call: -

cdr3_aa: CASSLTTGNTIYF
cdr3_nt: TGTGCCAGCAGCTTAACTACTGGAAACACCATATATTTT
clone_size: -
j_call: TRBJ1-3
v_call: TRBV7-2
d_call: -

cdr3_aa: CASCPGQAGFNQPQHF
cdr3_nt: TGTGCCAGTTGTCCGGGGCAGGCAGGTTTCAATCAGCCCCAGCATTTT
clone_size: -
j_call: TRBJ1-5
v_call: TRBV19
d_call: -

cdr3_aa: CASSLVRGSYNEQFF
cdr3_nt: TGTGCCAGCAGCTTAGTACGGGGGTCTTACAATGAGCAGTTCTTC
clone_size: -
j_call: TRBJ2-1
v_call: TRBV11-2
d_call: -

cdr3_aa: CASSLVRDQPQHF
cdr3_nt: TGTGCCAGCAGCTTAGTCAGAGATCAGCCCCAGCATTTT
clone_size: -
j_call: TRBJ1-5
v_call: TRBV7-2
d_call: -

cdr3_aa: CASSGASLNYGYTF
cdr3_nt: TGTGCCAGCAGTGGGGCCTCCCTTAACTATGGCTACACCTTC
clone_size: -
j_call: TRBJ1-2
v_call: TRBV28
d_call: -

cdr3_aa: CAWAPSAVETQYF
cdr3_nt: TGTGCCTGGGCACCCTCAGCGGTGGAGACCCAGTACTTC
clone_size: -
j_call: TRBJ2-5
v_call: TRBV30
d_call: -

cdr3_aa: CASSPQGTGAYLTYGYTF
cdr3_nt: TGTGCCAGCAGCCCCCAAGGGACAGGGGCATATCTAACCTATGGCTACACCTTC
clone_size: -
j_call: TRBJ1-2
v_call: TRBV13
d_call: TRBD1

cdr3_aa: CASSRDRGLEQYF
cdr3_nt: TGTGCCAGCTCAAGGGACAGGGGGCTCGAGCAGTACTTC
clone_size: -
j_call: TRBJ2-7
v_call: TRBV18
d_call: TRBD1

cdr3_aa: CASSPKGQGTDTEAFF
cdr3_nt: TGTGCCAGCAGCCCCAAGGGACAGGGAACTGACACTGAAGCTTTCTTT
clone_size: -
j_call: TRBJ1-1
v_call: TRBV7-9
d_call: TRBD1

cdr3_aa: CASSLTRTGELFF
cdr3_nt: TGTGCCAGCAGCTTAACCCGAACCGGGGAGCTGTTTTTT
clone_size: -
j_call: TRBJ2-2
v_call: TRBV11-1
d_call: -

cdr3_aa: CASSPQRVVTGELFF
cdr3_nt: TGTGCCAGCAGCCCCCAGCGGGTAGTCACCGGGGAGCTGTTTTTT
clone_size: once
j_call: TRBJ2-2
v_call: TRBV3-1/TRBV3-2
d_call: -

cdr3_aa: CASSQDSDEQYF
cdr3_nt: TGCGCCAGCAGCCAAGATAGCGACGAGCAGTACTTC
clone_size: once
j_call: TRBJ2-7
v_call: TRBV4-1
d_call: -

cdr3_aa: CASSYSYFSSDTEAFF
cdr3_nt: TGCGCCAGCAGCTACAGCTACTTTAGTTCGGACACTGAAGCTTTCTTT
clone_size: -
j_call: TRBJ1-1
v_call: TRBV5-1
d_call: -

cdr3_aa: CASSPGGRGQFF
cdr3_nt: TGTGCCAGCAGCCCTGGAGGCAGGGGGCAGTTCTTC
clone_size: once
j_call: TRBJ2-1
v_call: TRBV5-6
d_call: -

cdr3_aa: CSASSGHGNQPQHF
cdr3_nt: TGCAGTGCTAGTTCTGGACATGGCAATCAGCCCCAGCATTTT
clone_size: -
j_call: TRBJ1-5
v_call: TRBV20-1
d_call: -

cdr3_aa: CASSLGGAGGMNTGELFF
cdr3_nt: TGTGCCAGCAGCTTAGGCGGAGCGGGGGGGATGAACACCGGGGAGCTGTTTTTT
clone_size: -
j_call: TRBJ2-2
v_call: TRBV5-4
d_call: TRBD2

cdr3_aa: CASSLASGRSWDTQYF
cdr3_nt: TGTGCCAGCAGCTTGGCTAGCGGGAGGTCATGGGATACGCAGTATTTT
clone_size: -
j_call: TRBJ2-3
v_call: TRBV7-9
d_call: TRBD2

cdr3_aa: CASSQRLAGPMNTEAFF
cdr3_nt: TGTGCCAGCAGCCAACGTCTGGCAGGGCCAATGAACACTGAAGCTTTCTTT
clone_size: -
j_call: TRBJ1-1
v_call: TRBV3-1/TRBV3-2
d_call: -

cdr3_aa: CASSLAFASYNEQFF
cdr3_nt: TGTGCCAGCAGCTTAGCGTTTGCCTCCTACAATGAGCAGTTCTTC
clone_size: -
j_call: TRBJ2-1
v_call: TRBV7-2
d_call: -

cdr3_aa: CASSYHYRGSPNTEAFF
cdr3_nt: TGTGCCAGCAGTTACCATTACAGGGGATCGCCCAACACTGAAGCTTTCTTT
clone_size: -
j_call: TRBJ1-1
v_call: TRBV28
d_call: TRBD1

cdr3_aa: CAISSPGSSDTQYF
cdr3_nt: TGTGCCATCAGTTCCCCCGGGAGCTCAGATACGCAGTATTTT
clone_size: -
j_call: TRBJ2-3
v_call: TRBV10-3
d_call: -

cdr3_aa: CASTVSGFYNEQFF
cdr3_nt: TGTGCCAGCACCGTTAGCGGGTTCTACAATGAGCAGTTCTTC
clone_size: -
j_call: TRBJ2-1
v_call: TRBV27
d_call: TRBD2

cdr3_aa: CASSLEGSTIQYF
cdr3_nt: TGTGCCAGCAGCTTAGAGGGATCCACCATTCAGTACTTC
clone_size: -
j_call: TRBJ2-4
v_call: TRBV7-2
d_call: -

cdr3_aa: CASSFGESNQPQHF
cdr3_nt: TGTGCCAGCAGCTTTGGGGAGAGCAATCAGCCCCAGCATTTT
clone_size: -
j_call: TRBJ1-5
v_call: TRBV7-6
d_call: -

cdr3_aa: CASSLGTGSYEQYF
cdr3_nt: TGTGCCAGCAGCTTAGGGACAGGGTCCTACGAGCAGTACTTC
clone_size: -
j_call: TRBJ2-7
v_call: TRBV7-9
d_call: TRBD1

cdr3_aa: CASSMGQGAVYGYTF
cdr3_nt: TGTGCCAGCAGCATGGGACAGGGCGCCGTCTATGGCTACACCTTC
clone_size: -
j_call: TRBJ1-2
v_call: TRBV7-9
d_call: TRBD1

cdr3_aa: CASSLSGGFTGELFF
cdr3_nt: TGTGCCAGCAGCTTAAGCGGGGGGTTCACCGGGGAGCTGTTTTTT
clone_size: -
j_call: TRBJ2-2
v_call: TRBV7-3
d_call: TRBD2

cdr3_aa: CASSYLRVAGGTGELFF
cdr3_nt: TGTGCCAGCAGCTATCTCCGGGTAGCGGGGGGCACCGGGGAGCTGTTTTTT
clone_size: -
j_call: TRBJ2-2
v_call: TRBV7-8
d_call: TRBD2

cdr3_aa: CAWSGGLQPQHF
cdr3_nt: TGTGCCTGGAGTGGTGGTCTACAGCCCCAGCATTTT
clone_size: -
j_call: TRBJ1-5
v_call: TRBV30
d_call: -

cdr3_aa: CASSIGGLEAFF
cdr3_nt: TGTGCCAGTAGTATAGGGGGCCTTGAAGCTTTCTTT
clone_size: once
j_call: TRBJ1-1
v_call: TRBV19
d_call: -

cdr3_aa: CAVIGGRDVYTQYF
cdr3_nt: TGTGCCGTGATAGGAGGGCGAGATGTGTATACGCAGTATTTT
clone_size: -
j_call: TRBJ2-3
v_call: TRBV2
d_call: -